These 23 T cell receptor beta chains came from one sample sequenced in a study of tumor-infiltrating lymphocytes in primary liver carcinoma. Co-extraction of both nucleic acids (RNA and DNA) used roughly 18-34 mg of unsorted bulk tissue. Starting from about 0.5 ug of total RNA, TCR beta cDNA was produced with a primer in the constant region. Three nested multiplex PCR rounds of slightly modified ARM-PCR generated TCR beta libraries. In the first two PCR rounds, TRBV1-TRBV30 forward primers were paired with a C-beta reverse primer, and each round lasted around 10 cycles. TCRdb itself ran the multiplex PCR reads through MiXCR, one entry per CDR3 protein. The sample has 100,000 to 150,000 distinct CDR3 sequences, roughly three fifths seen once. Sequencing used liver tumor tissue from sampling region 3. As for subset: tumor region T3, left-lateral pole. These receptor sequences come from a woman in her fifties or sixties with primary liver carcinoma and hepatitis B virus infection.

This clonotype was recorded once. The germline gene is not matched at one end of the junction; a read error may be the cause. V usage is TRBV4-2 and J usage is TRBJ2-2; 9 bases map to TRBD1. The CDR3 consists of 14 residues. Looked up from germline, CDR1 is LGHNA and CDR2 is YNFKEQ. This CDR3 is CAISQGQGAGELFF. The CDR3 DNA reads TGTGCCATCAGCCAGGGACAGGGTGCCGGGGAGCTGTTTTTT.

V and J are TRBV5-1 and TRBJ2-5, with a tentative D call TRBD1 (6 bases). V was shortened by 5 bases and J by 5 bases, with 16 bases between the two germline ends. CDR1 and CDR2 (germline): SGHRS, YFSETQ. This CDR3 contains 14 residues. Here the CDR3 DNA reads TGCGCCAGCAGTCCACAGGGCACCGGGGAGACCCAGTACTTC. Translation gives CASSPQGTGETQYF.

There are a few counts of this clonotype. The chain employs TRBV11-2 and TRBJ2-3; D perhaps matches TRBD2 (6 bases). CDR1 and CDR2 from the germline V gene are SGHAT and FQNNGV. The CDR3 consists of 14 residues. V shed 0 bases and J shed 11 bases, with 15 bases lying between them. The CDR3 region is CASSLENGPGEQYF. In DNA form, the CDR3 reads TGTGCCAGCAGCTTAGAGAACGGACCGGGGGAGCAGTATTTT.

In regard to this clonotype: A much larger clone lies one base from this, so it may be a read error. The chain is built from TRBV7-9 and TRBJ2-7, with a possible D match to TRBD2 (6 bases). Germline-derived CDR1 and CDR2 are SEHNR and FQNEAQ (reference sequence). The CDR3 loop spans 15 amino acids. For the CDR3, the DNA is TGTGTCAGCAGCTTAGGAGGGGCTACCTTCTACGAGCAGTACTTC. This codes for CVSSLGGATFYEQYF.

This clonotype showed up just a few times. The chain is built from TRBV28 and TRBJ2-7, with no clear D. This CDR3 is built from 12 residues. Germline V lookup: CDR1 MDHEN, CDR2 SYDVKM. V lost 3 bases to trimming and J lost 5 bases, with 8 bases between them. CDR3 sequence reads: CASSFSRNEQYF. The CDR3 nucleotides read TGTGCCAGCAGTTTCTCCAGAAACGAGCAGTACTTC.

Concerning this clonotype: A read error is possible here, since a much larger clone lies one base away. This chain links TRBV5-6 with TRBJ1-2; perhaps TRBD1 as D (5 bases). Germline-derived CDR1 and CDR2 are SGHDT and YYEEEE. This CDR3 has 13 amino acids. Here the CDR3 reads CVSSLGQLYGYTF. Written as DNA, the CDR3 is TGTGTCAGCAGCTTGGGGCAACTCTATGGCTACACCTTC.

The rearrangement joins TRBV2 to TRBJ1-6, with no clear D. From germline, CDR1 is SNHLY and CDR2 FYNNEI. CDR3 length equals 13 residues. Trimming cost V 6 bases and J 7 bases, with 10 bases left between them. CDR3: CASRTYQNSPLHF. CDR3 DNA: TGTGCCAGCAGAACCTACCAAAATTCACCCCTCCACTTT.

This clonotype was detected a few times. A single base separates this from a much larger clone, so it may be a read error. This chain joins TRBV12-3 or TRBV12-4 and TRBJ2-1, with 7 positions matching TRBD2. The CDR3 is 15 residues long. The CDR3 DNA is TGTGCCAGGAGTTTTTTGGCGGGAGACTCCGGTGAGCAGTTCTTC. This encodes CARSFLAGDSGEQFF.

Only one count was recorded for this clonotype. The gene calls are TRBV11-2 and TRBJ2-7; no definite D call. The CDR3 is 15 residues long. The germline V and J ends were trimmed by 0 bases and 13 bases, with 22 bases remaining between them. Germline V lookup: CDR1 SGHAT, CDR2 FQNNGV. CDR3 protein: CASSLEVSRVSEEYF. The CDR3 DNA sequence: TGTGCCAGCAGCTTAGAGGTCTCAAGGGTCTCCGAGGAATACTTC.

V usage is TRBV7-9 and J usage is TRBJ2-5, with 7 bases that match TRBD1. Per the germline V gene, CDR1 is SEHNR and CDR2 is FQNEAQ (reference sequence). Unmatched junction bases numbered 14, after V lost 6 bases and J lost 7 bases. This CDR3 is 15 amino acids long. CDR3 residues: CASRPRSGQAGTQYF. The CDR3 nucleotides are TGTGCCAGCAGGCCACGTTCCGGACAGGCGGGGACCCAGTACTTC. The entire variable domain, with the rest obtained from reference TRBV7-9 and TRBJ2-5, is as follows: DTGVSQNPRHKITKRGQNVTFRCDPISEHNRLYWYRQTLGQGPEFLTYFQNEAQLEKSRLLSDRFSAERPKGSFSTLEIQRTEQGDSAMYLCASRPRSGQAGTQYFGPGTRLLVL.

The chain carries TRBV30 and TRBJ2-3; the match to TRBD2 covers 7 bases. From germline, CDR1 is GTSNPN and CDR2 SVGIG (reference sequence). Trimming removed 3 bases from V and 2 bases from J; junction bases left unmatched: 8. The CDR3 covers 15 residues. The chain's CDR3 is CAWSAGTNYTDTQYF. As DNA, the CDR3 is TGTGCCTGGAGCGCCGGGACTAACTACACAGATACGCAGTATTTT.

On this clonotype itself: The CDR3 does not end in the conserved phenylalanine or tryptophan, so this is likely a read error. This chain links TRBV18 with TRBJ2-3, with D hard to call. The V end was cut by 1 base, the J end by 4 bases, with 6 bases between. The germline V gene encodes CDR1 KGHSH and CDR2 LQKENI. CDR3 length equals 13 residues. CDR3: CASSPQTADTQYI. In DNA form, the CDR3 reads TGTGCCAGCTCACCACAGACCGCAGATACGCAGTATATT.

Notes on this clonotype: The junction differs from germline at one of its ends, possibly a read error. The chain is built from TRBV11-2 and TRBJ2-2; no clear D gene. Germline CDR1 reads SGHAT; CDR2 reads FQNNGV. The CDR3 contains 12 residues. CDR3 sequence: CTSIDAAGELFF. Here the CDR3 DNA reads TGTACCAGCATCGACGCAGCCGGGGAGCTGTTTTTT.

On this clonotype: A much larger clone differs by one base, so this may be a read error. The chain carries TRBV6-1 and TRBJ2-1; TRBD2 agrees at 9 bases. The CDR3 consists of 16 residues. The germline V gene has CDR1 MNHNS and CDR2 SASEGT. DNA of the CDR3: TGTGCCAGCAGTGAAAGTCCTAGCGGGGACTACAATGGGCAGTTCTTC. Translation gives CASSESPSGDYNGQFF.

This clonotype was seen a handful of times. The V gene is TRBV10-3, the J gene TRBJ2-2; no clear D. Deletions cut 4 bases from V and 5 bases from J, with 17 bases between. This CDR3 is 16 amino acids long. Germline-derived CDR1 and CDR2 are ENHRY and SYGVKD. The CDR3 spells CAISGPGSRGTGELFF. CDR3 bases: TGTGCCATCAGTGGTCCAGGCTCGAGAGGAACCGGGGAGCTGTTTTTT.

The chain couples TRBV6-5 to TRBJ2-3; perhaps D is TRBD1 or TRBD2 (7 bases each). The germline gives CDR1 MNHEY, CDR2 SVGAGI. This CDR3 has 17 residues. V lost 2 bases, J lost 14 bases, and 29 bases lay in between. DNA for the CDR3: TGTGCCAGCAGTTACGTAACCGCGCGGGGCAGGGGGGGTTCTATGTATTTT. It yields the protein CASSYVTARGRGGSMYF.

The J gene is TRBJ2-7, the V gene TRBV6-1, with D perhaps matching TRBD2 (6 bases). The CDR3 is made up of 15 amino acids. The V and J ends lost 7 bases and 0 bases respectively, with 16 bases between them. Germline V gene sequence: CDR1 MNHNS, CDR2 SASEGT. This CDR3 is CASTNGRVYSYEQYF. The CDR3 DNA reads TGTGCCAGCACTAACGGGAGAGTTTACTCCTACGAGCAGTACTTC.

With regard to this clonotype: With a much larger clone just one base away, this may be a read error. The CDR3 loop reads CASSEGGSRYNKQFF. In DNA, the CDR3 is TGTGCCAGCAGTGAAGGCGGGAGCAGGTACAATAAGCAGTTCTTC. The V call is TRBV6-1, the J call TRBJ2-1, with 7 bases fitting TRBD2. Germline CDR1 is MNHNS and CDR2 is SASEGT. The length of the CDR3 is 15 residues.

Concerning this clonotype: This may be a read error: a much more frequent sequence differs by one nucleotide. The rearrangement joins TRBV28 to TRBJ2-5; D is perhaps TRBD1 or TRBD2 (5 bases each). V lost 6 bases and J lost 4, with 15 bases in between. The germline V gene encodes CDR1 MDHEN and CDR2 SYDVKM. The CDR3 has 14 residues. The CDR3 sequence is CASRRDPGSETQYF. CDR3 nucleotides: TGTGCCAGCAGGAGGGACCCTGGATCAGAGACCCAGTACTTC.

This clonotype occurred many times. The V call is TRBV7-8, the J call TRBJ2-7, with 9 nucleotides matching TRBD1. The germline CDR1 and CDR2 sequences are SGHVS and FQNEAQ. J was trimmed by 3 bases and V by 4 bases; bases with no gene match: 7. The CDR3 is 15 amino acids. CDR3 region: CASSSSTGGYYEQYF. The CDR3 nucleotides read TGTGCCAGCAGCTCATCTACAGGGGGCTACTACGAGCAGTACTTC.

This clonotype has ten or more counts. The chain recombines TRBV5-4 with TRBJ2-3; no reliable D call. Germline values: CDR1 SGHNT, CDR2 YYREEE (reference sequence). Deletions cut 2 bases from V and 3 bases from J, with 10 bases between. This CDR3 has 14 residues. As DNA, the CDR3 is TGTGCCAGCAGCTTTTTGGGTAGTACAGATACGCAGTATTTT. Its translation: CASSFLGSTDTQYF. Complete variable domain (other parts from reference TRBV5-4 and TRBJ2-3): ETGVTQSPTHLIKTRGQQVTLRCSSQSGHNTVSWYQQALGQGPQFIFQYYREEENGRGNFPPRFSGLQFPNYSSELNVNALELDDSALYLCASSFLGSTDTQYFGPGTRLTVL.

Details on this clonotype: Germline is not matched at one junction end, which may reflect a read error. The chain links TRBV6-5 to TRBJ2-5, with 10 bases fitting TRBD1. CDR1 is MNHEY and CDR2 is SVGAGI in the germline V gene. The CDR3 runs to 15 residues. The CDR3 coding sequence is TGTGCCAGCAGTGTCACCGGGACAGGGGAAGAGATCCAGTACTTC. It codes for CASSVTGTGEEIQYF.

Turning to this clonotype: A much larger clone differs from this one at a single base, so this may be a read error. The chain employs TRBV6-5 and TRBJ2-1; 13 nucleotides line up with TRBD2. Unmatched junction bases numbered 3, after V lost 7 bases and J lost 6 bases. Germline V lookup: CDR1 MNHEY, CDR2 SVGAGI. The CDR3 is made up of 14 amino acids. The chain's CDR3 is CASTRTSGSNEQFF. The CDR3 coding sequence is TGTGCCAGCACCCGGACTAGCGGGAGCAATGAGCAGTTCTTC.